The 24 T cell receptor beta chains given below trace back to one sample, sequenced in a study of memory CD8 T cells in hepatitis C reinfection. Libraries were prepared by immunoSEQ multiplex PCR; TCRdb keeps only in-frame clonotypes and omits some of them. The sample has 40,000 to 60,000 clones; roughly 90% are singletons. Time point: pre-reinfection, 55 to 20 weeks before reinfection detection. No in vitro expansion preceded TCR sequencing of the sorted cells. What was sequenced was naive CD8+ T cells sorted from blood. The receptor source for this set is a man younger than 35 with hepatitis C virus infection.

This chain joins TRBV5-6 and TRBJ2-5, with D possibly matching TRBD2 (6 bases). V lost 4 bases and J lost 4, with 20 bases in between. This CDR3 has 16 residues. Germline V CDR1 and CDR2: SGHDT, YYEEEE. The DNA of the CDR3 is TGTGCCAGCAGCCCGCAGTTCGGGGGATTCTCAGAGACCCAGTACTTC. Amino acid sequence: CASSPQFGGFSETQYF.

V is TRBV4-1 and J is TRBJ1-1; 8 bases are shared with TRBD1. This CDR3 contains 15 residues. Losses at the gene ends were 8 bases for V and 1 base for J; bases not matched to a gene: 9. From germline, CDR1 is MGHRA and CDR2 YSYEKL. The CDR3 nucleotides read TGCGCCAGCGGCTCCCGGACAGGGCGGAACACTGAAGCTTTCTTT. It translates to CASGSRTGRNTEAFF.

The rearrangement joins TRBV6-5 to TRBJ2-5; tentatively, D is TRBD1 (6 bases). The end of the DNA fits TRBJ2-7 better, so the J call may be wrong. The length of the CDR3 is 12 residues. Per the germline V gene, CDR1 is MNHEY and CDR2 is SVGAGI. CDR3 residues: CASRDSSYEQYF. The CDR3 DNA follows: TGTGCCAGCAGGGACAGCTCCTACGAGCAGTACTTC.

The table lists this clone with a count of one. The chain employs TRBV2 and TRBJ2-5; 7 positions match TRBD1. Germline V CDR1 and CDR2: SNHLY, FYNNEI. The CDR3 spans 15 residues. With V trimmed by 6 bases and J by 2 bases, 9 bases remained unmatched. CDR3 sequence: CASSTQGTVQETQYF. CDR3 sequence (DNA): TGTGCCAGCAGCACACAAGGGACAGTACAAGAGACCCAGTACTTC.

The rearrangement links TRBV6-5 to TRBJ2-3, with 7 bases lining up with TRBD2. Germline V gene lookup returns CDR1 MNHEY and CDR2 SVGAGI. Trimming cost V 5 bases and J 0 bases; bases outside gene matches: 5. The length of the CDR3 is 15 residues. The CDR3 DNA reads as TGTGCCAGCAGTCCCCATAGCGGGAGCACAGATACGCAGTATTTT. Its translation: CASSPHSGSTDTQYF.

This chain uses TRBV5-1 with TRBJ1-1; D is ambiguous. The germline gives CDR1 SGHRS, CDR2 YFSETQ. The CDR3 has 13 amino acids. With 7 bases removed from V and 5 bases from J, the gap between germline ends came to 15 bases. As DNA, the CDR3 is TGCGCCAGCGGCTCCACAGAATATACTGAAGCTTTCTTT. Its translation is CASGSTEYTEAFF.

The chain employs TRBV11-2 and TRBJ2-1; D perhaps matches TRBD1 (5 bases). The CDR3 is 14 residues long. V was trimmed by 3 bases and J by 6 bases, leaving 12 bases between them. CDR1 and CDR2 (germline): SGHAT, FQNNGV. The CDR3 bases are TGTGCCAGCAGCTTTTGGCAGGGAAGCAATGAGCAGTTCTTC. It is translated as CASSFWQGSNEQFF.

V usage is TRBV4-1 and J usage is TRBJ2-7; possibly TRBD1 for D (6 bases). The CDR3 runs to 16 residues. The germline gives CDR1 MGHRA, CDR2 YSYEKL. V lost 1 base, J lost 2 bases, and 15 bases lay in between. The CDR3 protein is CASSQAPGAPPYEQYV. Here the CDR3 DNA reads TGCGCCAGCAGCCAAGCCCCAGGGGCACCCCCCTACGAGCAGTACGTC.

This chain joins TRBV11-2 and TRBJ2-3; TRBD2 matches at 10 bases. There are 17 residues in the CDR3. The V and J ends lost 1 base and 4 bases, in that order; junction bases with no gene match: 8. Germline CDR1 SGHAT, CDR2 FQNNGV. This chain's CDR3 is CASSLVGAGGFADTQYF. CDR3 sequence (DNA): TGTGCCAGCAGCTTAGTTGGAGCGGGAGGGTTTGCAGATACGCAGTATTTT.

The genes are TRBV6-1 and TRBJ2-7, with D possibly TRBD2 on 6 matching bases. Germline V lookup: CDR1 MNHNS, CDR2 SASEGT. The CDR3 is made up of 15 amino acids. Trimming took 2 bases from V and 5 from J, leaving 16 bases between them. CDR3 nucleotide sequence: TGTGCCAGCAGTGAATTGAAGGGCGGAGGGGACGAGCAGTACTTC. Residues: CASSELKGGGDEQYF.

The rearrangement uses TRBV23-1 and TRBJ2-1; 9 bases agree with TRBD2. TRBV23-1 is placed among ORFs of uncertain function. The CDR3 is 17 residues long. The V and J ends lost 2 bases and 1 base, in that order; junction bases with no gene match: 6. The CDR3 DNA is TGCGCCAGCAGTCAAGGCCGAGCGGGAGGTTCCTACAATGAGCAGTTCTTC. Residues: CASSQGRAGGSYNEQFF.

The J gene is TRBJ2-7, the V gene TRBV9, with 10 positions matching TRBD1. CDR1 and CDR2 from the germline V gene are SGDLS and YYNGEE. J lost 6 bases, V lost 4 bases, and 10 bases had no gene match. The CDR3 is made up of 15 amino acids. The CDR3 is CASSLTGTGVREQYF. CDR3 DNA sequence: TGTGCCAGCAGCCTGACCGGGACAGGGGTGCGCGAGCAGTACTTC.

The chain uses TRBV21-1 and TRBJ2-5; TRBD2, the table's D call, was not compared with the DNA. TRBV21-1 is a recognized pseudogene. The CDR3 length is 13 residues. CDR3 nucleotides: TGTGCCAGCAGGAAGGGAGAGGCAGAGACCCAGTACTTC. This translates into CASRKGEAETQYF.

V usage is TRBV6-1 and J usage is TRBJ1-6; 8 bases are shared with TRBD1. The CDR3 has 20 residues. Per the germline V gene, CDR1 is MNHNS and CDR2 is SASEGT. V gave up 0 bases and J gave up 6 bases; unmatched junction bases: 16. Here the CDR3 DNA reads TGTGCCAGCAGTGAAGCTCCGGGAGACAGGGGAAAGCCCCTTAATTCACCCCTCCACTTT. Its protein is CASSEAPGDRGKPLNSPLHF.

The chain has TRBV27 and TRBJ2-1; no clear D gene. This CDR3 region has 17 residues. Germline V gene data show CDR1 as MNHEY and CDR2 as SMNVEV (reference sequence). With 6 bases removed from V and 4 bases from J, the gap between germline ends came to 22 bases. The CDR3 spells CASRPLVGSTFYNEQFF. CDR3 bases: TGTGCCAGCAGGCCCCTTGTGGGTAGCACATTTTACAATGAGCAGTTCTTC.

The CDR3 sequence: CASSVVGSSYEQYF. CDR3 nucleotide sequence: TGTGCCAGCAGCGTAGTGGGGAGCTCCTACGAGCAGTACTTC. This chain links TRBV9 with TRBJ2-5, with a weak D call TRBD2 (5 bases). The DNA end favors TRBJ2-7, so the J call may be wrong. The germline V gene encodes CDR1 SGDLS and CDR2 YYNGEE. CDR3 size: 14 residues.

CDR3 loop: CASSSDPTGNYGYTF. CDR3 nucleotide sequence: TGTGCCAGCAGCTCCGATCCGACAGGGAACTATGGCTACACCTTC. The rearrangement uses TRBV5-4 and TRBJ1-2, with 7 positions matching TRBD1. V gave up 3 bases and J gave up 2 bases; unmatched junction bases: 7. This CDR3 has 15 amino acids. Germline V gives CDR1 SGHNT, CDR2 YYREEE (reference sequence).

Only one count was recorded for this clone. CDR3 nucleotide sequence: TGTGCCAGCAGCTCGGGACAGGGTGTCAATGAGCAGTTCTTC. This codes for CASSSGQGVNEQFF. The chain carries TRBV11-2 and TRBJ2-1, with 9 bases lining up with TRBD1. CDR3 size: 14 residues. Germline values: CDR1 SGHAT, CDR2 FQNNGV. The trim removed 4 bases at V and 6 bases at J, leaving 4 bases unmatched.

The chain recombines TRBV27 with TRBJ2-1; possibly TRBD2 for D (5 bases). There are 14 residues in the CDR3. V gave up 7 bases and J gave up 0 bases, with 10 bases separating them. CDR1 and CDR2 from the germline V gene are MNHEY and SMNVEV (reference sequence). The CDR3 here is CASKEDSSYNEQFF. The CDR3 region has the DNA TGTGCCAGCAAGGAGGATAGCTCCTACAATGAGCAGTTCTTC.

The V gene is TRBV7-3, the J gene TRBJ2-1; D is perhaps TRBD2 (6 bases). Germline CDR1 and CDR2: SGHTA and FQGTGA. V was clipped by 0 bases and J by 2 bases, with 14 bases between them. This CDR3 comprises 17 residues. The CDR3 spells CASSLTPDSGTYNEQFF. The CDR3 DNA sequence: TGTGCCAGCAGCTTAACCCCCGATAGCGGAACCTACAATGAGCAGTTCTTC.

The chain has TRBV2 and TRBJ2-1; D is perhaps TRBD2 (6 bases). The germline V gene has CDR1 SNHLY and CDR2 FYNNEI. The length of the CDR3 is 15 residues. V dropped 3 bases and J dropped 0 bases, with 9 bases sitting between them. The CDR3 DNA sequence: TGTGCCAGCAGTGACGTGGAGGGCTCCTACAATGAGCAGTTCTTC. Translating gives CASSDVEGSYNEQFF.

The CDR3 DNA reads as TGTGCCAGCAGCCCCGGACAGAAAACCATGAACACTGAAGCTTTCTTT. Amino acids: CASSPGQKTMNTEAFF. V is TRBV9 and J is TRBJ1-1; a weak D match, TRBD1 (6 bases). CDR3 length equals 16 residues. From germline, CDR1 is SGDLS and CDR2 YYNGEE. V dropped 4 bases and J dropped 0 bases, with 16 bases sitting between them.

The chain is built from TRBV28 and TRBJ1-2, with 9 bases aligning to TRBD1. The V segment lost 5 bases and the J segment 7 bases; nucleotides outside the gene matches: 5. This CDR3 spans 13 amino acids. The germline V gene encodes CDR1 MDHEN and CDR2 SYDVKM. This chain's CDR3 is CASSPQGAGGYTF. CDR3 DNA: TGTGCCAGCAGTCCACAGGGGGCAGGTGGCTACACCTTC.

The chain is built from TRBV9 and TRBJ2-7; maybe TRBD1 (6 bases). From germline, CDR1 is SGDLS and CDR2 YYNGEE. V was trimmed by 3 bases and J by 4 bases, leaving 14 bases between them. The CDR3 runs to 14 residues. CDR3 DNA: TGTGCCAGCAGCGCAGGGGTGCAGGGGTACGAGCAGTACTTC. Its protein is CASSAGVQGYEQYF.